A single sample is the source of the 29 T cell receptor beta chains below, sequenced in a study of blood T cells in healthy people across ages. A sample-barcoded 5' primer and a J-beta primer mix were used in a second PCR of roughly 6 to 11 cycles. TCRdb analysed the 5' RACE reads with MiXCR anew, one entry per CDR3 protein. In the table there are around 1.5 million distinct CDR3 sequences, roughly a third of which are singletons. Material: blood. These TCRs come from a woman aged 25 to 39 in good health.

The chain uses TRBV4-2 and TRBJ2-1, with 11 bases lining up with TRBD2. V gave up 1 base and J gave up 8 bases; unmatched junction bases: 4. The germline V gene has CDR1 LGHNA and CDR2 YNFKEQ. The CDR3 has 15 amino acids. The CDR3 region has the DNA TGTGCCAGCAGCCAAGGTAGCGGGGGGGCCGATGAGCAGTTCTTC. It specifies CASSQGSGGADEQFF.

The V and J genes are TRBV30 and TRBJ1-1; 7 nucleotides agree with TRBD1. This CDR3 has 14 amino acids. Trimming cost V 4 bases and J 1 base; bases outside gene matches: 6. CDR1 and CDR2 (germline): GTSNPN, SVGIG (reference sequence). CDR3 coding DNA: TGTGCCTGGACCCAGGGACAGTCGAACACTGAAGCTTTCTTT. The encoded protein is CAWTQGQSNTEAFF.

CDR3 residues: CAKTGLAGGPGEQFF. The DNA for the CDR3 is TGTGCCAAAACGGGGCTAGCGGGGGGCCCAGGTGAGCAGTTCTTC. This rearrangement joins TRBV9 to TRBJ2-1, with TRBD2 identical over 11 bases. The CDR3 runs 15 residues. V shed 9 bases, J shed 9 bases, and the junction held 14 bases outside the gene matches. Germline V gene data show CDR1 as SGDLS and CDR2 as YYNGEE.

The rearrangement uses TRBV2 and TRBJ1-1; D unresolved. CDR1 is SNHLY, CDR2 FYNNEI, per germline. V lost 5 bases, J lost 0 bases, and 7 bases lay in between. This CDR3 spans 13 amino acids. CDR3 nucleotide sequence: TGTGCCAGCAGTACTTTTATGAACACTGAAGCTTTCTTT. Translation gives CASSTFMNTEAFF.

The chain recombines TRBV12-3 or TRBV12-4 with TRBJ2-1; TRBD2 matches 8 bases. The tail of the sequence fits TRBJ2-7 better, so the J call may be wrong. CDR3 length: 19 amino acids. The CDR3 sequence: CASSHTDSNSGKNYNEQYF. The CDR3 region has the DNA TGTGCCAGCAGTCATACTGATTCCAATAGCGGGAAAAACTACAATGAGCAGTACTTC.

This clonotype has more than one count but fewer than ten. The rearrangement joins TRBV6-1 to TRBJ1-1, with unresolved D. Germline V CDR1 and CDR2: MNHNS, SASEGT. Trimming left V 4 bases short and J 1 base short, with 7 bases between. This CDR3 comprises 13 residues. The CDR3 sequence is CASSGAENTEAFF. CDR3 nucleotides: TGTGCCAGCAGTGGGGCAGAGAACACTGAAGCTTTCTTT.

The rearrangement uses TRBV9 and TRBJ2-7; 11 bases are shared with TRBD1. The CDR3 consists of 14 residues. Germline CDR1 reads SGDLS; CDR2 reads YYNGEE. V lost 3 bases to trimming and J lost 7 bases; unmatched junction nucleotides: 6. The CDR3 DNA reads as TGTGCCAGCAGCGACGGACAGGGGGCAGGGGAGCAGTACTTC. Protein: CASSDGQGAGEQYF.

A note on this clonotype: Here the CDR3 omits its conserved ending phenylalanine or tryptophan, so a read error is the likely source. This chain connects TRBV20-1 to TRBJ1-2; D gene unclear. Trimming took off 3 bases at V and 4 bases at J, with 9 bases between the two ends. The germline V gene has CDR1 DFQATT and CDR2 SNEGSKA (reference sequence). CDR3 length equals 12 residues. The CDR3 is CSAREGSYGYTS. CDR3 nucleotides: TGCAGTGCTAGGGAGGGAAGCTATGGCTACACCTCC.

The chain combines TRBV27 with TRBJ1-5, with 7 positions matching TRBD1. Trimming removed 8 bases from V and 4 bases from J; junction bases left unmatched: 11. Germline values: CDR1 MNHEY, CDR2 SMNVEV (reference sequence). This CDR3 is 15 amino acids long. CDR3 protein: CASHHIPGGNQPQHF. CDR3 nucleotides: TGTGCCAGCCATCATATTCCAGGGGGAAATCAGCCCCAGCATTTT.

This chain's CDR3 is CASSQSRGGGTEAFF. The CDR3 DNA reads TGTGCCAGCAGTCAAAGCCGGGGTGGAGGAACTGAAGCTTTCTTT. The chain combines TRBV7-3 with TRBJ1-1; D gene uncertain. The CDR3 covers 15 residues. CDR1 and CDR2 (germline): SGHTA, FQGTGA. Trimming pared 6 bases from V and 5 bases from J, leaving 19 bases between. Variable domain in full (rest from reference TRBV7-3 and TRBJ1-1): GAGVSQTPSNKVTEKGKYVELRCDPISGHTALYWYRQSLGQGPEFLIYFQGTGAADDSGLPNDRFFAVRPEGSVSTLKIQRTERGDSAVYLCASSQSRGGGTEAFFGQGTRLTVV.

This clonotype was seen a few times. The CDR3 nucleotides are TGTGCCAGCACCGAGACTTCCAATTCACCCCTCCACTTT. Translated, it gives CASTETSNSPLHF. The chain is built from TRBV6-1 and TRBJ1-6; D is ambiguous. The CDR3 covers 13 residues. Germline V gene data show CDR1 as MNHNS and CDR2 as SASEGT. V was trimmed by 7 bases and J by 7 bases, leaving 11 bases between them.

The chain links TRBV7-9 to TRBJ2-4; D might be TRBD2 (5 bases). Germline V lookup: CDR1 SEHNR, CDR2 FQNEAQ (reference sequence). The CDR3 sequence is 17 residues long. Trimming left V 7 bases short and J 0 bases short, with 19 bases between. The CDR3 here is CASNGEGRTLAKNIQYF. For the CDR3, the DNA is TGTGCCAGCAATGGTGAGGGCCGAACTCTAGCCAAAAACATTCAGTACTTC.

This clonotype appeared a few times. The gene calls are TRBV4-1 and TRBJ1-2; weak D call: TRBD1 (6 bases). Germline assignment: CDR1 MGHRA and CDR2 YSYEKL. CDR3 size: 15 residues. V lost 1 base and J 8 bases, leaving 17 bases between the germline ends. This CDR3 is CASSQVYRASIGYTF. CDR3 nucleotides: TGCGCCAGCAGCCAAGTGTACAGGGCGAGTATCGGCTACACCTTC.

This clonotype was seen only a few times. The chain couples TRBV4-1 to TRBJ2-3; the D gene is possibly TRBD1 (6 bases). Trimming took 4 bases from V and 3 from J, leaving 14 bases between them. The germline V gene has CDR1 MGHRA and CDR2 YSYEKL. This CDR3 is 15 amino acids long. CDR3 DNA: TGCGCCAGCAGCCGATACTCTGGACAGACAGATACGCAGTATTTT. Its protein product is CASSRYSGQTDTQYF.

The rearrangement uses TRBV11-1 and TRBJ2-3; 8 bases match TRBD1. Germline loops: CDR1 SGHAT, CDR2 FQDESV (reference sequence). The CDR3 sequence is 16 residues long. J gave up 6 bases and V 1 base, and 9 bases lay outside the gene matches. The CDR3 sequence: CASSLVPGGVVDTQYF. CDR3 bases: TGTGCCAGCAGCTTAGTGCCAGGGGGCGTGGTGGATACGCAGTATTTT. The variable domain in full, completed from reference TRBV11-1 and TRBJ2-3, reads EAEVAQSPRYKITEKSQAVAFWCDPISGHATLYWYRQILGQGPELLVQFQDESVVDDSQLPKDRFSAERLKGVDSTLKIQPAELGDSAMYLCASSLVPGGVVDTQYFGPGTRLTVL.

Only a few counts were recorded for this clonotype. The chain uses TRBV20-1 and TRBJ2-3, with 10 bases lining up with TRBD1. This CDR3 has 15 residues. The germline V gene has CDR1 DFQATT and CDR2 SNEGSKA (reference sequence). V dropped 6 bases and J dropped 6; count of bases not matched to a gene: 12. CDR3 sequence (DNA): TGCAGTGCGGAGGGGACAGGGGAGAGGATTGATACGCAGTATTTT. Translation: CSAEGTGERIDTQYF.

The chain carries TRBV6-6 and TRBJ2-7; 10 bases align to TRBD1. CDR1 and CDR2 (germline): MNHNY, SVGAGI (reference sequence). Trimming cost V 6 bases and J 5 bases; bases outside gene matches: 10. The length of the CDR3 is 15 residues. The CDR3 DNA sequence: TGTGCCAGCAGATTAAGGGGGGACAGGGGCGACGAGCAGTACTTC. Translation: CASRLRGDRGDEQYF.

Note on this clonotype: A junction boundary mismatches the germline segment, possibly from a read error. The V call is TRBV10-3, the J call TRBJ2-7; TRBD2 aligns across 13 bases. Germline V gene sequence: CDR1 ENHRY, CDR2 SYGVKD. CDR3 length equals 15 residues. The chain's CDR3 is CALRKGGTSGAEQYF. The CDR3 DNA sequence: TGTGCCCTCAGGAAGGGAGGGACTAGCGGGGCTGAGCAGTACTTC.

The V and J genes are TRBV11-1 and TRBJ2-2; D call uncertain. The germline gives CDR1 SGHAT, CDR2 FQDESV (reference sequence). The V end was cut by 1 base, the J end by 4 bases, with 4 bases between. The CDR3 loop spans 13 amino acids. In nucleotides, the CDR3 is TGTGCCAGCAGCTTAGACATCACCGGGGAGCTGTTTTTT. Translated: CASSLDITGELFF.

This clonotype has a single count. A much more abundant neighbour one base away suggests this may be a read error. This rearrangement joins TRBV5-6 to TRBJ2-1, with D hard to call. This CDR3 is 13 amino acids long. Germline CDR1 SGHDT, CDR2 YYEEEE. With 6 bases removed from V and 2 bases from J, the gap between germline ends came to 9 bases. The CDR3 DNA is TGTGCCAGCACCTATAGCCCCTACAATGAGCAGTTCTTC. It specifies CASTYSPYNEQFF.

This clonotype was counted between two and nine times. The chain combines TRBV6-2 or TRBV6-3 with TRBJ2-7, with 14 bases lining up with TRBD2. The CDR3 loop spans 17 amino acids. V lost 5 bases to trimming and J lost 5 bases; unmatched junction nucleotides: 11. Germline CDR1 reads MNHEY; CDR2 reads SVGEGT. The CDR3 DNA reads as TGTGCCAGCAGTCACAGCGGACTAGCGGGAGGAAGGGACGAGCAGTACTTC. It encodes CASSHSGLAGGRDEQYF.

The rearrangement links TRBV7-9 to TRBJ2-3, with TRBD1 matching over 10 bases. CDR3 length equals 13 residues. The trim removed 8 bases at V and 11 bases at J, leaving 10 bases unmatched. In germline, CDR1 is SEHNR, CDR2 FQNEAQ (reference sequence). The CDR3 nucleotides are TGTGCCAGCGGCCGGGACAGGGGTATGGGGCAGTATTTT. As protein: CASGRDRGMGQYF.

V is TRBV5-6 and J is TRBJ2-1, with a possible D match to TRBD2 (5 bases). This CDR3 has 13 residues. Per germline, CDR1 SGHDT and CDR2 YYEEEE. Trimming removed 2 bases from V and 8 bases from J, with 11 bases in between. Written as DNA, the CDR3 is TGTGCCAGCAGCTTTACGGTGGAGGATGAGCAGTTCTTC. It specifies CASSFTVEDEQFF.

This clonotype was found a few times. The V call is TRBV7-9, the J call TRBJ1-1; TRBD1 is a possible D gene (6 bases). This CDR3 is 14 amino acids long. CDR1 SEHNR and CDR2 FQNEAQ come from the germline V gene (reference sequence). The V and J ends lost 3 bases and 4 bases respectively, with 12 bases between them. CDR3 bases: TGTGCCAGCAGCTTGGGGACGGACAGCACTGAAGCTTTCTTT. Protein product: CASSLGTDSTEAFF.

In this sample, this clonotype turned up once. The rearrangement uses TRBV2 and TRBJ1-1; D is perhaps TRBD1 (6 bases). CDR3 length: 14 amino acids. Germline CDR1 reads SNHLY; CDR2 reads FYNNEI. Trimming cost V 7 bases and J 3 bases, with 15 bases left between them. CDR3 nucleotides: TGTGCCAGCACCCGAGGGGGATCCTACACTGAAGCTTTCTTT. It yields the protein CASTRGGSYTEAFF.

The chain couples TRBV7-9 to TRBJ2-7, with D tentatively TRBD1 (7 bases). This CDR3 spans 18 amino acids. CDR1 is SEHNR, CDR2 FQNEAQ, per germline (reference sequence). V was shortened by 0 bases and J by 3 bases, with 21 bases between the two germline ends. The CDR3: CASSLAYPPQGGNYEQYF. In DNA, the CDR3 is TGTGCCAGCAGCTTAGCTTATCCCCCTCAGGGGGGAAACTACGAGCAGTACTTC.

This clonotype was seen only a few times. The rearrangement joins TRBV27 to TRBJ2-3; D gene ambiguous. The CDR3 length is 16 residues. Germline V gene data show CDR1 as MNHEY and CDR2 as SMNVEV (reference sequence). Trimming took 6 bases from V and 1 from J, leaving 17 bases between them. The DNA of the CDR3 is TGTGCCAGCAGCCTTTCGTCCGGAGCTGGCACAGATACGCAGTATTTT. Protein: CASSLSSGAGTDTQYF.

A note on this clonotype: One end of the junction does not line up with germline, which may come from a read error. CDR3 protein: CASSLSSGDSCNEQFF. The CDR3 DNA reads TGTGCCAGCAGTTTATCAAGCGGGGACTCCTGCAATGAGCAGTTCTTC. The chain links TRBV27 to TRBJ2-1; 7 bases are a match to TRBD2. Per the germline V gene, CDR1 is MNHEY and CDR2 is SMNVEV (reference sequence). This CDR3 comprises 16 residues.

The chain uses TRBV20-1 and TRBJ1-1, with 10 nucleotides matching TRBD1. Germline loops: CDR1 DFQATT, CDR2 SNEGSKA (reference sequence). There are 19 residues in the CDR3. Unmatched junction bases numbered 15, after V lost 1 base and J lost 1 base. Here the CDR3 DNA reads TGCAGTGCTAGAGGGACCGGGACAGGGGCCTTCGTCGGGAACACTGAAGCTTTCTTT. This gives the protein CSARGTGTGAFVGNTEAFF.